This T cell receptor beta chain was captured by sequencing in a study of shared clonotypes between healthy human individuals. Trimming left V 3 bases short and J 7 bases short, with 15 bases between. The germline V gene encodes CDR1 ENHRY and CDR2 SYGVKD. The CDR3 is made up of 15 amino acids. Clones were read by immunoSEQ multiplex PCR, and TCRdb kept only the in-frame ones, dropping some. Counted here are under 1,100,000 clones, about 77% occurring once; the ten biggest clones make up over 1.3%. General observations from the study: The four-donor shared clonotypes exceeded non-shared clonotypes in generation probability, with non-shared ones scoring lower.

It was into CD45RA+ naive and CD45RA-negative memory subsets that the CD4+ cells were split. About this clone itself: Antigen specificity is unknown.

The clonotype originates from a man younger than 30 in good health. This rearrangement joins TRBV10-3 to TRBJ2-2; D might be TRBD2 (5 bases). The sample taken for sequencing was memory CD4+ T cells sorted from blood. The subset here: CD45RA-negative fraction. Here the CDR3 DNA reads TGTGCCATCAGTGACCCCGGGCGTCGGGACGGGGAGCTGTTTTTT. It translates to CAISDPGRRDGELFF.